This is a list of T cell receptor beta chains from one sample in a study of T cells in localized non-small cell lung cancer. Repertoires were generated with immunoSEQ multiplex PCR, while TCRdb's copy carries only in-frame clones and drops some. The sample records roughly 26,000 clones, about nine tenths being singletons. The material sequenced was peripheral blood, taken before any cancer treatment. The receptors derive from a female donor older than 55 with stage II squamous cell lung carcinoma. Each CDR3 is given without its conserved first and last residue. A D gene is named only where the DNA matches it firmly. Part of the rows lack a size; the others show once, few, many or a class for expanded clones.

NA,TRBJ1-2,TRBD1,TRBV29-1,SVGGAGQAA
NA,TRBJ2-5,NA,TRBV19,ASSPQARHQETQY
once,TRBJ1-3,NA,TRBV11-2,ASSLTRQQGRGNTIY
NA,TRBJ1-4,NA,TRBV6-1,ASSEVGAGHLF
NA,TRBJ2-2,NA,TRBV7-9,ASSLGGARATGELF
NA,TRBJ1-2,TRBD1,TRBV6-6,ASSPLAGGLYGYT
once,TRBJ2-5,NA,TRBV5-1,ASSHGTAQY
NA,TRBJ2-2,TRBD2,TRBV18,ASSPAGGNTGELF
NA,TRBJ1-1,NA,TRBV28,ASSPRAPRAF
NA,TRBJ1-5,NA,TRBV7-2,ASSPGRVNQPQH
NA,TRBJ1-5,NA,TRBV7-9,ASSFEGGSNQPQH
NA,TRBJ1-1,NA,TRBV6-1,ASSVIQGNTEAF
NA,TRBJ2-1,NA,TRBV7-9,ASSSRAYNEQF
once,TRBJ1-2,NA,TRBV19,ASSVAGDWSGYT
NA,TRBJ1-1,NA,TRBV6-5,ASRTGRMNTEAF
NA,TRBJ2-7,TRBD2,TRBV6-5,ANSITSGHLGQY
once,TRBJ2-3,TRBD1,TRBV6-5,ASSYVGTGLTDTQY
NA,TRBJ2-6,NA,TRBV9,ASSSLAGANVLT
once,TRBJ1-1,NA,TRBV28,ASSLQAPTEAF
NA,TRBJ2-7,NA,TRBV27,ASSLDFSYEQY
NA,TRBJ1-6,NA,TRBV5-1,ASSFESGSLTVTLH
NA,TRBJ2-3,NA,TRBV28,ASSFLAGTDTQY
once,TRBJ1-2,TRBD1,TRBV28,ASSGGQGSYGYT
NA,TRBJ2-4,TRBD2,TRBV19,ASSSSGGNKNIQY
NA,TRBJ1-3,NA,TRBV5-1,ASSFDEGRNTIY
few,TRBJ1-5,NA,TRBV2,ASSGSELGNQPQH
NA,TRBJ1-4,NA,TRBV28,ASTLSRIGKLF
NA,TRBJ1-1,NA,TRBV30,AWSPQERAF
NA,TRBJ1-2,NA,TRBV4-3,ASSPGRDYGYT
NA,TRBJ2-7,NA,TRBV28,ATDSPYEQY